A single sample gave rise to the 15 T cell receptor beta chains below, sequenced in a study of T cell changes during pregnancy in multiple sclerosis. Libraries were prepared by immunoSEQ multiplex PCR; TCRdb keeps only in-frame clonotypes and omits some of them. The profile shows tens of thousands of clones, approximately 94% of them singletons. Material: peripheral blood, obtained in the third trimester of pregnancy. The receptors derive from a female donor with multiple sclerosis, enrolled in a pregnancy study.

J is TRBJ2-1 and V is TRBV27; 9 bases agree with TRBD2. The V segment lost 0 bases and the J segment 4 bases; nucleotides outside the gene matches: 4. Germline V gives CDR1 MNHEY, CDR2 SMNVEV (reference sequence). There are 16 residues in the CDR3. The CDR3 sequence is CASSLSSGSSYNEQFF. CDR3 nucleotides: TGTGCCAGCAGTTTATCTAGCGGGAGTTCGTACAATGAGCAGTTCTTC.

The rearrangement uses TRBV18 and TRBJ2-4; D may be TRBD1 (5 bases). The CDR3 totals 18 residues. V was shortened by 1 base and J by 1 base, with 17 bases between the two germline ends. Per germline, CDR1 KGHSH and CDR2 LQKENI. The chain's CDR3 is CASSPRLIRAGAKNIQYF. CDR3 DNA sequence: TGTGCCAGCTCACCACGCCTCATCAGGGCCGGGGCCAAAAACATTCAGTACTTC.

The J gene is TRBJ2-7, the V gene TRBV19, with 14 bases that match TRBD2. V was pared by 3 bases and J by 2 bases, with 3 bases of the junction left unmatched. The germline CDR1 and CDR2 sequences are LNHDA and SQIVND (reference sequence). There are 16 residues in the CDR3. Here the CDR3 reads CASSILTSGRAYEQYF. The CDR3 nucleotides are TGTGCCAGTAGTATCTTGACTAGCGGGAGGGCCTACGAGCAGTACTTC.

V gene TRBV6-6 combines with J gene TRBJ1-5; TRBD1 is a possible D gene (5 bases). Germline CDR1 and CDR2: MNHNY and SVGAGI (reference sequence). V was clipped by 8 bases and J by 2 bases, with 16 bases between them. The CDR3 spans 15 residues. The DNA for the CDR3 is TGTGCCAGCGCGGGTTGGGGGACTGGCAATCAGCCCCAGCATTTT. Its protein is CASAGWGTGNQPQHF.

The chain carries TRBV19 and TRBJ1-2; 7 bases are a match to TRBD1. CDR3 length equals 15 residues. Germline CDR1 and CDR2: LNHDA and SQIVND (reference sequence). With 7 bases clipped from V and 6 bases from J, the junction kept 14 bases outside the gene matches. CDR3 bases: TGTGCCAGTACCTTCCTGCCGGGACAGTATGATGGCTACACCTTC. It yields the protein CASTFLPGQYDGYTF. The full variable domain, its missing parts supplied by reference TRBV19 and TRBJ1-2, is DGGITQSPKYLFRKEGQNVTLSCEQNLNHDAMYWYRQDPGQGLRLIYYSQIVNDFQKGDIAEGYSVSREKKESFPLTVTSAQKNPTAFYLCASTFLPGQYDGYTFGSGTRLTVV.

This clone was recorded only once. The V and J genes are TRBV28 and TRBJ2-7; no clear D. The CDR3 sequence is 16 residues long. Germline V gives CDR1 MDHEN, CDR2 SYDVKM. Trimming took 1 base from V and 1 from J, leaving 14 bases between them. CDR3 nucleotide sequence: TGTGCCAGCAGTTTATCCCAACGGAGACGATCCTACGAGCAGTACTTC. Its translation: CASSLSQRRRSYEQYF.

The chain employs TRBV7-2 and TRBJ2-1; TRBD2 might be the D (5 bases). The ends were cut back, 0 bases at V and 5 bases at J, with 17 bases in the middle. Germline V CDR1 and CDR2: SGHTA, FQGNSA. The CDR3 length is 17 residues. The CDR3 here is CASSLAPTTFRNNEQFF. The CDR3 nucleotides read TGTGCCAGCAGCTTAGCCCCGACTACCTTCAGAAACAATGAGCAGTTCTTC.

The genes are TRBV7-2 and TRBJ2-7; tentative D call: TRBD1 (6 bases). Germline-derived CDR1 and CDR2 are SGHTA and FQGNSA. The CDR3 runs 14 residues. The V end was cut by 4 bases, the J end by 4 bases, with 14 bases between. CDR3 bases: TGTGCCAGCAGCTCCCTCAGGGGCTGGTACGAGCAGTACTTC. Translation gives CASSSLRGWYEQYF.

This clone appeared a single time. The chain couples TRBV7-2 to TRBJ2-7; TRBD2 matches at 10 bases. After removal of 5 bases from V and 2 bases from J, the junction contained 12 bases not matched to a gene. The CDR3 has 17 amino acids. Germline V gene data show CDR1 as SGHTA and CDR2 as FQGNSA. As DNA, the CDR3 is TGTGCCAGCAGCCCTAAAGCGGGAGGGCAGCCGCCCTACGAGCAGTACTTC. Amino acid sequence: CASSPKAGGQPPYEQYF.

This rearrangement joins TRBV6-5 to TRBJ2-1, with D maybe TRBD2 (6 bases). V shed 10 bases and J shed 0 bases, with 7 bases lying between them. Per the germline V gene, CDR1 is MNHEY and CDR2 is SVGAGI. CDR3 size: 12 residues. CDR3 bases: TGTGCCACCGGGGGCTCCTACAATGAGCAGTTCTTC. Protein sequence: CATGGSYNEQFF.

In nucleotides, the CDR3 is TGCGCCAGCAGCCAAACCGGGACAGGGATTCAGCCCCAGCATTTT. This encodes CASSQTGTGIQPQHF. V and J are TRBV4-1 and TRBJ1-5, with TRBD1 matching over 9 bases. The CDR3 extends over 15 amino acids. The junction had 5 bases not matched to a gene; V was cut back by 2 bases and J by 6 bases. Germline V gene sequence: CDR1 MGHRA, CDR2 YSYEKL.

The genes are TRBV5-5 and TRBJ1-3; a weak D match, TRBD1 (5 bases). V was cut by 2 bases and J by 3 bases, with 24 bases left in between. The CDR3 covers 19 residues. Germline V lookup: CDR1 SGHKS, CDR2 YYEKEE (reference sequence). The CDR3 DNA is TGTGCCAGCAGCTTCGCATCCCCGGGGACTGGGCTGGGTGGAAACACCATATATTTT. It is translated as CASSFASPGTGLGGNTIYF.

The chain carries TRBV7-6 and TRBJ2-1; no definite D call. In germline, CDR1 is SGHVS, CDR2 FNYEAQ. The CDR3 runs to 12 residues. V lost 5 bases and J 6 bases, leaving 8 bases between the germline ends. DNA of the CDR3: TGTGCCAGCAGCCCTACTATCAATGAGCAGTTCTTC. This encodes CASSPTINEQFF.

This chain joins TRBV7-9 and TRBJ2-1, with 8 bases lining up with TRBD1. The germline V gene encodes CDR1 SEHNR and CDR2 FQNEAQ (reference sequence). Germline trimming cut 4 bases from V and 2 bases from J; bases unmatched to any gene: 10. The length of the CDR3 is 17 residues. CDR3 protein: CASSSSPQGAPYNEQFF. CDR3 coding DNA: TGTGCCAGCAGCTCCAGCCCGCAGGGGGCGCCCTACAATGAGCAGTTCTTC.

This clone was seen just once. The chain employs TRBV10-1 and TRBJ2-5, with a tentative D call TRBD2 (6 bases). The V end lost 6 bases, the J end lost 1 base, and 15 bases lay between the germline ends. Germline V gene sequence: CDR1 WNHNN, CDR2 SYGVQD (reference sequence). The CDR3 has 15 amino acids. CDR3 sequence: CASSELRGSQETQYF. The DNA for the CDR3 is TGCGCCAGCAGCGAACTCCGGGGGAGCCAAGAGACCCAGTACTTC.